This T cell receptor beta chain was observed in a study of cytomegalovirus exposure and HLA in healthy donors. The CDR3 is 13 amino acids. The V segment lost 8 bases and the J segment 9 bases; nucleotides outside the gene matches: 9. Looked up from germline, CDR1 is WSHSY and CDR2 is SAAADI. At collection, donors were nominally healthy, but unrecorded immune exposures were probable. The primer mix had 60 Vbeta and 13 Jbeta primers. Repertoires were generated with immunoSEQ multiplex PCR, while TCRdb's copy carries only in-frame clones and drops some. Here the sample spans 150,000 to 200,000 clones, 70% to 80% being singletons. General study findings and limits: When analyzed later, a missense DCLRE1C variant was found to be linked to TCR beta V- and J-gene trimming. It was reported that the classifier diagnosed cytomegalovirus status with high specificity and sensitivity in both the original and validation cohorts.

Details on this clone: Its antigen is unidentified.

The sample taken for sequencing was PBMCs. The sequence was obtained from a man aged 18 to 30 in good health and CMV-seropositive. The rearrangement joins TRBV10-2 to TRBJ2-5; the match to TRBD1 covers 10 bases. Here the CDR3 reads CASGKGQGVPQYF. CDR3 nucleotide sequence: TGCGCCAGCGGGAAAGGACAGGGGGTTCCCCAGTACTTC.